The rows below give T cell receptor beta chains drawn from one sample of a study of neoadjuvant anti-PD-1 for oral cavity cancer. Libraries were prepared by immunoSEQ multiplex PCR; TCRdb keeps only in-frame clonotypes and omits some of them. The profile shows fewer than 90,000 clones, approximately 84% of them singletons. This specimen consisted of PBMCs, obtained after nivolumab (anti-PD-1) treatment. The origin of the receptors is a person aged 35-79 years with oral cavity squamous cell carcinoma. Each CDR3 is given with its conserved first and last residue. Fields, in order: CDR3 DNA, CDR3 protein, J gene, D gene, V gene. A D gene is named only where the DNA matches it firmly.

TGTGCCTGCGAGGAGAATTCCTACGAGCAGTACTTC CACEENSYEQYF TRBJ2-7 - TRBV30
TGTGCCAGCAGCTCCCACGCCTCCGAGCAGTACTTC CASSSHASEQYF TRBJ2-7 - TRBV5-5
TGTGCCAGCAGTTACTCAGGGACAGGGGGGGACACCATATATTTT CASSYSGTGGDTIYF TRBJ1-3 TRBD1 TRBV6-6
TGTGCCAGCAGCTTGGGGGGCGTCAGGGCAGGGTGGATGGAGACCCAGTACTTC CASSLGGVRAGWMETQYF TRBJ2-5 - TRBV7-6
TGCGCCAGCAGTCCCTCACAGGGGAGGTACGAGCAGTACTTC CASSPSQGRYEQYF TRBJ2-7 - TRBV10-2
TGTGCCAGCAGAGCGGGACAGGGGGCGTACGAGCAGTACTTC CASRAGQGAYEQYF TRBJ2-7 TRBD1 TRBV2
TGTGCCTGGAGTCCTCTAGGGGATAGCAATCAGCCCCAGCATTTT CAWSPLGDSNQPQHF TRBJ1-5 - TRBV30
TGTGCCTGGAGTGGGACCACGAACACCGGGGAGCTGTTTTTT CAWSGTTNTGELFF TRBJ2-2 - TRBV30
TGTGCCTGGGGACAGTCCACGAACACTGAAGCTTTCTTT CAWGQSTNTEAFF TRBJ1-1 - TRBV30
TGTGCCAGCAGTTACTCAGCCGGGGGGGGTGAGCAGTTCTTC CASSYSAGGGEQFF TRBJ2-1 TRBD2 TRBV6-5
TGTGCCAGCAGTTACCTGACCGGGGAGCTGTTTTTT CASSYLTGELFF TRBJ2-2 - TRBV6-5